A single T cell receptor beta chain is shown here with its context. The antigen is undetermined. This record comes from a study of OX40 agonist ivuxolimab in advanced cancers. Study-wide background: At 82.7% male, the cohort had a mean age of approximately 60 years, ranging from roughly 20 to 80.

Per the germline V gene, CDR1 is SGDLS and CDR2 is YYNGEE. There are 15 residues in the CDR3. V was clipped by 1 base and J by 6 bases; unmatched bases: 3. Study-level points and caveats: Partly responding patients at 0.1-3.0 mg/kg showed some of the smallest clonal expansion. Among T cells, CD8+ cells averaged more expanded clones than CD4+ cells.

Enrollment shut out patients with autoimmune disease history or systemic immunosuppression. The protocol was immunoSEQ multiplex PCR, while the TCRdb copy is restricted to in-frame clones and leaves out a portion. The sample gives some 73,000 clones, around 90% of which show up once; approximately 11% is in the top ten. V is TRBV9 and J is TRBJ2-1; the match to TRBD2 covers 11 bases. This TCR was recovered from an adult with an advanced solid tumor such as melanoma, head and neck, liver or kidney cancer. The sequenced sample was CD4+ or CD8+ T cells sorted from blood, obtained in a trial of the OX40 agonist ivuxolimab. The CDR3 reads CASSVRLAGSNEQFF. CDR3 DNA sequence: TGTGCCAGCAGCGTACGACTAGCGGGAAGCAATGAGCAGTTCTTC.